These 27 T cell receptor beta chains originate from one sample sequenced in a study of T cell responses to AZD1222 COVID-19 vaccine. Measured with immunoSEQ multiplex PCR; TCRdb has only the in-frame clones, and not every one. The sample holds some 180,000 clones, 80% to 95% seen once. Here the sequenced sample was peripheral blood, taken on day 0 of AZD1222 vaccination. The receptors stem from an adult in good health.

J is TRBJ2-7 and V is TRBV5-1; TRBD1 aligns across 7 bases. Trimming took 0 bases from V and 3 from J; bases not matched to a gene: 12. Germline V gene lookup returns CDR1 SGHRS and CDR2 YFSETQ. CDR3 length equals 17 residues. CDR3 residues: CASSLAPTGTGDYEQYF. CDR3 coding DNA: TGCGCCAGCAGCTTGGCCCCTACAGGAACAGGGGACTACGAGCAGTACTTC.

The rearrangement joins TRBV29-1 to TRBJ1-2; TRBD1 aligns across 8 bases. CDR3 length equals 13 residues. Trimming at V came to 1 base and at J to 6 bases, leaving 4 bases not matched to a gene. In germline, CDR1 is SQVTM, CDR2 ANQGSEA. As DNA, the CDR3 is TGCAGCGTTGAAGGGACAGGGATCAATGGCTACACCTTC. Protein sequence: CSVEGTGINGYTF.

This clone appeared once. The chain uses TRBV25-1 and TRBJ2-7, with no clear D. The V gene lost 8 bases and the J gene lost 4 bases, with 12 bases spanning the gap. This CDR3 has 12 amino acids. Germline V gives CDR1 MGHDK, CDR2 SYGVNS. The CDR3 loop reads CASSPPSYEQYF. The CDR3 nucleotides read TGTGCCAGCTCTCCTCCGTCGTACGAGCAGTACTTC.

The chain recombines TRBV6-5 with TRBJ1-1, with D perhaps matching TRBD1 (5 bases). The CDR3 runs to 14 residues. Germline V lookup: CDR1 MNHEY, CDR2 SVGAGI. V was pared by 2 bases and J by 0 bases, with 7 bases between. The CDR3 spells CASSYRGMNTEAFF. The CDR3 DNA reads TGTGCCAGCAGTTACAGGGGTATGAACACTGAAGCTTTCTTT.

The V and J genes are TRBV2 and TRBJ1-4; no firm D call. The germline V and J ends were trimmed by 5 bases and 8 bases, with 6 bases remaining between them. CDR3 length equals 11 residues. In germline, CDR1 is SNHLY, CDR2 FYNNEI. CDR3 bases: TGTGCCAGCAGTTTGGGAGAAAAACTGTTTTTT. The encoded protein is CASSLGEKLFF.

CDR3 bases: TGTGCCATCAGTGAGTCGTCTCTAGCGGGGAAGCGGGAGACCCAGTACTTC. It yields the protein CAISESSLAGKRETQYF. The chain combines TRBV10-3 with TRBJ2-5; 9 positions agree with TRBD2. This CDR3 has 17 amino acids. After removal of 0 bases from V and 5 bases from J, the junction contained 10 bases not matched to a gene. The germline V gene encodes CDR1 ENHRY and CDR2 SYGVKD.

There are a few counts of this clone. The chain recombines TRBV4-2 with TRBJ2-1; weak D call: TRBD2 (6 bases). The CDR3 sequence is 16 residues long. With 0 bases removed from V and 0 bases from J, the gap between germline ends came to 9 bases. Germline lookup yields CDR1 LGHNA and CDR2 YNFKEQ. Written as DNA, the CDR3 is TGTGCCAGCAGCCAAGATGGGAGGCTCTCCTACAATGAGCAGTTCTTC. Residues: CASSQDGRLSYNEQFF.

The chain employs TRBV11-2 and TRBJ1-2, with D possibly being TRBD1 (5 bases). The CDR3 runs to 16 residues. V was pared by 1 base and J by 6 bases, with 18 bases between. The V gene's germline CDR1 is SGHAT and CDR2 FQNNGV. This CDR3 is CASSLAPGDALNGYTF. CDR3 coding DNA: TGTGCCAGCAGCTTAGCTCCCGGGGACGCCCTTAATGGCTACACCTTC. The variable domain in full, completed from reference TRBV11-2 and TRBJ1-2, reads EAGVAQSPRYKIIEKRQSVAFWCNPISGHATLYWYQQILGQGPKLLIQFQNNGVVDDSQLPKDRFSAERLKGVDSTLKIQPAKLEDSAVYLCASSLAPGDALNGYTFGSGTRLTVV.

This chain joins TRBV5-4 and TRBJ2-2, with D unclear. CDR1 and CDR2 (germline): SGHNT, YYREEE (reference sequence). V shed 2 bases and J shed 0 bases, with 11 bases lying between them. This CDR3 has 16 amino acids. This chain's CDR3 is CASSLGSTSNTGELFF. CDR3 nucleotides: TGTGCCAGCAGCTTAGGGTCGACCTCGAACACCGGGGAGCTGTTTTTT. The complete variable domain, with remaining parts taken from reference TRBV5-4 and TRBJ2-2, reads ETGVTQSPTHLIKTRGQQVTLRCSSQSGHNTVSWYQQALGQGPQFIFQYYREEENGRGNFPPRFSGLQFPNYSSELNVNALELDDSALYLCASSLGSTSNTGELFFGEGSRLTVL.

This sequence joins TRBV28 and TRBJ1-2; no clear D gene. Germline CDR1 MDHEN, CDR2 SYDVKM. The V gene lost 7 bases and the J gene lost 5 bases, with 17 bases spanning the gap. The length of the CDR3 is 14 residues. In DNA form, the CDR3 reads TGTGCCAGCACGCCGTGGGCAGTTATTTATGGCTACACCTTC. Encoded protein: CASTPWAVIYGYTF.

This chain links TRBV7-3 with TRBJ2-1, with D perhaps matching TRBD2 (6 bases). Germline CDR1 is SGHTA and CDR2 is FQGTGA. Trimming cost V 4 bases and J 6 bases, with 19 bases left between them. The CDR3 length is 16 residues. The CDR3 sequence: CASSSASGGERNEQFF. CDR3 DNA: TGTGCCAGCAGCTCCGCATCCGGGGGAGAACGCAATGAGCAGTTCTTC. The whole variable domain, filled in from reference TRBV7-3 and TRBJ2-1, reads GAGVSQTPSNKVTEKGKYVELRCDPISGHTALYWYRQSLGQGPEFLIYFQGTGAADDSGLPNDRFFAVRPEGSVSTLKIQRTERGDSAVYLCASSSASGGERNEQFFGPGTRLTVL.

The chain carries TRBV7-9 and TRBJ2-1; D is ambiguous. CDR3 length equals 15 residues. Trimming removed 3 bases from V and 0 bases from J, with 9 bases in between. CDR1 is SEHNR, CDR2 FQNEAQ, per germline (reference sequence). The CDR3 DNA reads TGTGCCAGCAGCTTGACGCGAGACTCCTACAATGAGCAGTTCTTC. This translates into CASSLTRDSYNEQFF.

This clone was seen only a few times. This chain uses TRBV5-1 with TRBJ1-5, with D possibly TRBD1 on 5 matching bases. This CDR3 has 16 amino acids. V lost 4 bases to trimming and J lost 0 bases, with 14 bases between them. From germline, CDR1 is SGHRS and CDR2 YFSETQ. CDR3 sequence (DNA): TGCGCCAGCAGCCCGGGACCCCAGGATAGCAATCAGCCCCAGCATTTT. It encodes CASSPGPQDSNQPQHF.

This clone has just one count. The gene calls are TRBV2 and TRBJ2-5; the D gene is possibly TRBD2 (5 bases). CDR3 length equals 13 residues. CDR1 SNHLY and CDR2 FYNNEI come from the germline V gene. Trimming removed 6 bases from V and 7 bases from J, with 15 bases in between. The DNA of the CDR3 is TGTGCCAGCAGACCGACTACAAAAGCGACCCAGTACTTC. This encodes CASRPTTKATQYF.

This clone has more than one count but fewer than ten. The chain joins TRBV5-1 to TRBJ1-3; D perhaps matches TRBD1 (5 bases). The CDR3 has 15 amino acids. V gave up 3 bases and J gave up 7 bases, with 17 bases separating them. CDR1 SGHRS and CDR2 YFSETQ come from the germline V gene. The CDR3 loop reads CASSWGETLGNTIYF. CDR3 bases: TGCGCCAGCAGCTGGGGGGAGACCCTAGGGAACACCATATATTTT.

This clone was counted between two and nine times. J is TRBJ1-2 and V is TRBV21-1; the table gives TRBD1 as D, unverified against the DNA. TRBV21-1 is reported as a pseudogene. The CDR3 is 19 residues long. Here the CDR3 DNA reads TGTGCCAGCAGCAAAGGGGACAGGGTGCCTACACGGTTTAGCTATGGCTACACCTTC. This codes for CASSKGDRVPTRFSYGYTF.

This clone was seen only once. The chain recombines TRBV12-3 or TRBV12-4 with TRBJ1-1, with D perhaps TRBD1 (5 bases). Trimming stripped 5 bases from V and 4 bases from J, with 11 bases between. This CDR3 is 13 amino acids long. The chain's CDR3 is CASSTEQGTEAFF. CDR3 nucleotide sequence: TGTGCCAGCAGTACTGAGCAGGGCACTGAAGCTTTCTTT.

The rearrangement joins TRBV6-2 or TRBV6-3 to TRBJ1-1; the match to TRBD1 covers 9 bases. The CDR3 contains 16 residues. Germline assignment: CDR1 MNHEY and CDR2 SVGEGT. Unmatched junction bases numbered 9, after V lost 6 bases and J lost 1 base. This chain's CDR3 is CASSPQGALGNTEAFF. CDR3 in DNA: TGTGCCAGCAGCCCACAGGGGGCCCTTGGGAACACTGAAGCTTTCTTT.

V usage is TRBV4-2 and J usage is TRBJ1-6; D not resolved. The CDR3 covers 15 residues. The germline gives CDR1 LGHNA, CDR2 YNFKEQ. Trimming took 1 base from V and 5 from J, leaving 9 bases between them. In DNA, the CDR3 is TGTGCCAGCAGCCAAGTGGGGATCCATAATTCACCCCTCCACTTT. Its protein is CASSQVGIHNSPLHF.

Worth noting for this clone: This CDR3 is also generated by other DNA sequences in the sample. This chain joins TRBV28 and TRBJ1-4, with 8 bases identical to TRBD1. V shed 5 bases and J 8 bases; nucleotides not matched to a gene: 7. The germline V gene encodes CDR1 MDHEN and CDR2 SYDVKM. The CDR3 runs to 14 residues. CDR3 sequence: CASSLDRGREKLFF. The CDR3 nucleotides are TGTGCCAGCAGTCTCGACAGGGGTAGGGAAAAACTGTTTTTT.

The chain has TRBV3-1 (or the pseudogene TRBV3-2) and TRBJ1-1, with a tentative D call TRBD1 (6 bases). The ends were cut back, 2 bases at V and 1 base at J, with 11 bases in the middle. CDR1 LGHDT and CDR2 YNNKEL come from the germline V gene (reference sequence). This CDR3 comprises 15 residues. In DNA form, the CDR3 reads TGTGCCAGCAGCCAAACAGACAGGAAGAACACTGAAGCTTTCTTT. It encodes CASSQTDRKNTEAFF.

The chain employs TRBV10-3 and TRBJ2-2, with 9 positions matching TRBD2. This CDR3 has 15 amino acids. V was pared by 6 bases and J by 1 base, with 3 bases of the junction left unmatched. Germline CDR1 is ENHRY and CDR2 is SYGVKD. For the CDR3, the DNA is TGTGCCATCAGCCATAGCGGGGGGAACACCGGGGAGCTGTTTTTT. Protein sequence: CAISHSGGNTGELFF.

The chain links TRBV5-5 to TRBJ1-1; TRBD1 matches 7 bases. The length of the CDR3 is 13 residues. Trimming cost V 3 bases and J 7 bases; bases outside gene matches: 6. The V gene's germline CDR1 is SGHKS and CDR2 YYEKEE (reference sequence). CDR3 sequence: CASSWRGRVEAFF. The CDR3 DNA follows: TGTGCCAGCAGCTGGAGGGGGCGGGTTGAAGCTTTCTTT. The whole variable domain, remainder taken from reference TRBV5-5 and TRBJ1-1, is DAGVTQSPTHLIKTRGQQVTLRCSPISGHKSVSWYQQVLGQGPQFIFQYYEKEERGRGNFPDRFSARQFPNYSSELNVNALLLGDSALYLCASSWRGRVEAFFGQGTRLTVV.

The chain joins TRBV7-3 to TRBJ2-3; TRBD2 is a possible D gene (6 bases). Germline CDR1 reads SGHTA; CDR2 reads FQGTGA. V was pared by 2 bases and J by 2 bases, with 11 bases between. The CDR3 is 15 residues long. CDR3 amino acids: CASSLSGGYTDTQYF. CDR3 DNA sequence: TGTGCCAGCAGCTTATCCGGGGGATACACAGATACGCAGTATTTT.

The sample holds one count of this clone. The chain combines TRBV9 with TRBJ2-1; D is unclear. Per the germline V gene, CDR1 is SGDLS and CDR2 is YYNGEE. V shed 0 bases and J shed 9 bases, with 16 bases lying between them. The CDR3 length is 15 residues. In DNA, the CDR3 is TGTGCCAGCAGCGTAGAGGCCAAAGGGTCTGGTGAGCAGTTCTTC. Translated: CASSVEAKGSGEQFF. Looking up the rest from reference TRBV9 and TRBJ2-1 gives the full variable domain: DSGVTQTPKHLITATGQRVTLRCSPRSGDLSVYWYQQSLDQGLQFLIQYYNGEERAKGNILERFSAQQFPDLHSELNLSSLELGDSALYFCASSVEAKGSGEQFFGPGTRLTVL.

Concerning this clone itself: This specimen includes other DNA sequences encoding the same CDR3. The V and J genes are TRBV5-1 and TRBJ1-3; TRBD1 aligns across 11 bases. V lost 3 bases to trimming and J lost 0 bases; unmatched junction nucleotides: 2. Germline values: CDR1 SGHRS, CDR2 YFSETQ. This CDR3 spans 16 amino acids. The CDR3 nucleotides are TGCGCCAGCAGCTCCGGGACAGGGGGCTCTGGAAACACCATATATTTT. This codes for CASSSGTGGSGNTIYF.

The chain has TRBV2 and TRBJ2-2; 7 bases align to TRBD1. CDR3 length: 16 amino acids. V shed 7 bases and J 0 bases; nucleotides not matched to a gene: 8. CDR1 and CDR2 from the germline V gene are SNHLY and FYNNEI. The CDR3 DNA reads TGTGCCAGCACAGAGATAGGGGGCGCGAACACCGGGGAGCTGTTTTTT. It specifies CASTEIGGANTGELFF.